This record covers a single T cell receptor (beta chain). The antigen remains unidentified. This specimen belongs to a study of beta chain features in type 1 diabetes. General study findings and limits: Relative to healthy donors, patients appeared to have naive, central memory and Treg TCRB repertoires that were more similar.

Cell sorting via CD45RO/CCR7/CD25/CD127/CD95/CD27 was performed to obtain CD4+ naive, central memory, regulatory and stem cell-like memory cells. Expressed TCRB transcripts got sequenced, as all isolated RNA was reverse transcribed. Some clones are missing from TCRdb's copy, which holds only in-frame ones; the method was immunoSEQ multiplex PCR. The table shows about 240,000 clones, with 27% occurring only once. V was pared by 4 bases and J by 6 bases, with 14 bases between. The CDR3 spans 14 residues. CDR1 and CDR2 (germline): SGHTA, FQGNSA. Sequencing was done on a sample of central memory CD4+ T cells from blood. This sequence joins TRBV7-2 and TRBJ2-3; D gene unclear. The sequence was obtained from a man aged 30 to 39 in good health. CDR3 in amino acids: CASSSEVPGDTQYF. The CDR3 DNA reads TGTGCCAGCAGCTCCGAGGTACCCGGGGATACGCAGTATTTT.